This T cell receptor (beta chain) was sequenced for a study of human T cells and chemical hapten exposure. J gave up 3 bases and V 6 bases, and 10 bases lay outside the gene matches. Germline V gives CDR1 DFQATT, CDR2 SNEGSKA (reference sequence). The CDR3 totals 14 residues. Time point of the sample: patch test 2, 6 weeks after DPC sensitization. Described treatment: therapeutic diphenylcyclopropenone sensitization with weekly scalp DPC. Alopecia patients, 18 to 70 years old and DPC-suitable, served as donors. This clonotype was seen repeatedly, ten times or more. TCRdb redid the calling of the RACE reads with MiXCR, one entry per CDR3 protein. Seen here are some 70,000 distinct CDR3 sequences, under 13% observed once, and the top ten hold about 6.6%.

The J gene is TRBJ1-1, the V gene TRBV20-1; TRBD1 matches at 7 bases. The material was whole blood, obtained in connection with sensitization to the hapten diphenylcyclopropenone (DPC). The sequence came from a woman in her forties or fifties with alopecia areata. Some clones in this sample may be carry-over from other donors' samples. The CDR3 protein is CSAELRGSHTEAFF. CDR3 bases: TGCAGTGCAGAACTCAGGGGGTCCCACACTGAAGCTTTCTTT.